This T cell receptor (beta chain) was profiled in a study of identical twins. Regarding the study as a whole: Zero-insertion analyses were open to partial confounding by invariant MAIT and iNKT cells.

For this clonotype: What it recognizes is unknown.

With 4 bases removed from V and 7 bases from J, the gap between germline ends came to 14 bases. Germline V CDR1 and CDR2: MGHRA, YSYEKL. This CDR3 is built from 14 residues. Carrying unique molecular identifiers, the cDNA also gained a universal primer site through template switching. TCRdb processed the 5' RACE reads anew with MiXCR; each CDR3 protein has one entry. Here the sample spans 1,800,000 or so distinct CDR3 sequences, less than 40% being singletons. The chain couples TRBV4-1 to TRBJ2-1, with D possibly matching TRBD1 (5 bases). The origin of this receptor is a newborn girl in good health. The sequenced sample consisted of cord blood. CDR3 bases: TGCGCCAGCAGCCCCCAAGATGGGGCTAATGAGCAGTTCTTC. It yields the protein CASSPQDGANEQFF.